These 7 T cell receptor beta chains came from one sample sequenced in a study of identical twins. TCRdb reprocessed the 5' RACE reads with MiXCR, giving one entry per CDR3 protein. The sample records about 550,000 distinct CDR3 sequences, under 25% being singletons. This same sample was also part of a study on yellow fever vaccine responses in identical twins.

Sequences were obtained from CD4+ T cells sorted from blood. These receptors came from a woman aged 18 to 35 in good health.

The table lists this clonotype with a few counts. The V gene is TRBV12-3 or TRBV12-4, the J gene TRBJ2-5, with 12 bases lining up with TRBD2. Trimming removed 5 bases from V and 2 bases from J; junction bases left unmatched: 6. The CDR3 is made up of 16 amino acids. CDR3 loop: CASSKRLAGVQETQYF. CDR3 sequence (DNA): TGTGCCAGCAGTAAGAGACTAGCGGGAGTGCAAGAGACCCAGTACTTC.

This clonotype has a handful of counts. At one boundary the junction diverges from the germline segment, which might be a read error. This chain connects TRBV5-8 to TRBJ1-4, with D unclear. Germline-derived CDR1 and CDR2 are SGHTS and YDEGEE. This CDR3 region has 15 residues. The CDR3 is CASRKDTATNEKLFF. For the CDR3, the DNA is TGTGCCAGCAGGAAAGATACAGCAACAAATGAAAAACTGTTTTTT.

This clonotype was seen a few times. The rearrangement links TRBV29-1 to TRBJ2-7; TRBD2 matches at 11 bases. Germline V gene lookup returns CDR1 SQVTM and CDR2 ANQGSEA. The CDR3 covers 14 residues. The V and J ends lost 6 bases and 4 bases, in that order; junction bases with no gene match: 8. CDR3 protein: CSVSGGTSGYEQYF. CDR3 nucleotides: TGCAGCGTCTCTGGTGGGACTAGCGGTTACGAGCAGTACTTC.

The rearrangement joins TRBV20-1 to TRBJ2-7; the match to TRBD2 covers 11 bases. CDR3 length: 16 residues. CDR1 and CDR2 (germline): DFQATT, SNEGSKA (reference sequence). The V segment lost 2 bases and the J segment 3 bases; nucleotides outside the gene matches: 9. Here the CDR3 reads CSARLGTSGTYYEQYF. The CDR3 DNA reads as TGCAGTGCTAGATTGGGGACTAGCGGAACCTACTACGAGCAGTACTTC.

The CDR3 protein is CAISNPGTGPEAFF. The DNA for the CDR3 is TGTGCCATCAGTAACCCCGGGACAGGCCCTGAAGCTTTCTTT. This chain joins TRBV10-3 and TRBJ1-1; 8 positions match TRBD1. The CDR3 has 14 residues. Per the germline V gene, CDR1 is ENHRY and CDR2 is SYGVKD. The junction had 8 bases not matched to a gene; V was cut back by 5 bases and J by 6 bases.

V usage is TRBV5-1 and J usage is TRBJ2-6; either TRBD1 or TRBD2 may fit D (6 bases each). Trimming stripped 2 bases from V and 4 bases from J, with 13 bases between. Germline V CDR1 and CDR2: SGHRS, YFSETQ. CDR3 size: 16 residues. This CDR3 reads CASSLETGAGANVLTF. CDR3 sequence (DNA): TGCGCCAGCAGCTTAGAGACGGGGGCGGGGGCCAACGTCCTGACTTTC.

The sample holds a few counts of this clonotype. This sequence joins TRBV20-1 and TRBJ1-1; D is ambiguous. Trimming stripped 3 bases from V and 0 bases from J, with 8 bases between. This CDR3 spans 13 amino acids. Germline loops: CDR1 DFQATT, CDR2 SNEGSKA (reference sequence). CDR3 loop: CSARPSLNTEAFF. CDR3 DNA: TGCAGTGCTAGGCCTTCGCTGAACACTGAAGCTTTCTTT.